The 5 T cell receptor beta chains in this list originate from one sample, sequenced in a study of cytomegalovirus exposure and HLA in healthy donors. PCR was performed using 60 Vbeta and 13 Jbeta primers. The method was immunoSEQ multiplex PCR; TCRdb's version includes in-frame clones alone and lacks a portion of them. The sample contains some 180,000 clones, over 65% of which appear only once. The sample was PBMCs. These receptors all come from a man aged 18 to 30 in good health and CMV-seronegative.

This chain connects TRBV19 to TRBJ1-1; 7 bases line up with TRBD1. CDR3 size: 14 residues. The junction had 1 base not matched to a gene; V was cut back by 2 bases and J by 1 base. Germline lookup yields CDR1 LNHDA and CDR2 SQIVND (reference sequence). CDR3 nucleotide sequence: TGTGCCAGTAGTATACAGGGGGGGAACACTGAAGCTTTCTTT. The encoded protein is CASSIQGGNTEAFF.

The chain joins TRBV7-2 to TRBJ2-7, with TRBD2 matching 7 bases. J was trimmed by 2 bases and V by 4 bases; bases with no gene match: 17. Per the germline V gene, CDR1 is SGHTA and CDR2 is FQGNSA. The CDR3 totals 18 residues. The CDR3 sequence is CASSSPRGFGGGTYEQYF. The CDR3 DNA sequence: TGTGCCAGCAGCTCACCCCGGGGGTTTGGCGGGGGTACCTACGAGCAGTACTTC. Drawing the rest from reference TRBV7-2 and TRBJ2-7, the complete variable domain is GAGVSQSPSNKVTEKGKDVELRCDPISGHTALYWYRQSLGQGLEFLIYFQGNSAPDKSGLPSDRFSAERTGGSVSTLTIQRTQQEDSAVYLCASSSPRGFGGGTYEQYFGPGTRLTVT.

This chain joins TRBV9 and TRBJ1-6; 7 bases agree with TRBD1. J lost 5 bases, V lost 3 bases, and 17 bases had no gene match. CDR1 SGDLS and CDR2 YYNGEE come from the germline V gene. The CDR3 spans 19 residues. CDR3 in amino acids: CASSARDSRNSANNSPLHF. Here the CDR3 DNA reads TGTGCCAGCAGCGCCCGGGACAGTCGTAACTCCGCTAATAATTCACCCCTCCACTTT.

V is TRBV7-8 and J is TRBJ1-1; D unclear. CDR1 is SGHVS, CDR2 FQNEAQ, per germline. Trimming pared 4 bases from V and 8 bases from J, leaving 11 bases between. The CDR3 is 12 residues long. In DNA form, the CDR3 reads TGTGCCAGCAGCTACCGACGGGGAGAAGCTTTCTTT. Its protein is CASSYRRGEAFF.

This CDR3 is CASSDWRESIKNIQYF. The DNA for the CDR3 is TGCGCCAGCAGTGATTGGCGGGAGTCTATCAAAAACATTCAGTACTTC. The chain employs TRBV10-2 and TRBJ2-4; 7 bases agree with TRBD2. Germline V gives CDR1 WSHSY, CDR2 SAAADI. Germline trimming cut 3 bases from V and 3 bases from J; bases unmatched to any gene: 8. The CDR3 length is 16 residues.